These 27 T cell receptor beta chains came from one sample sequenced in a study of T-cell reconstitution after alpha-beta-depleted transplantation in children (dated by TCRdb to about 2016). Libraries were built with PCR. The sequencer was an Illumina HiSeq 2500. TCR library preparation used molecular barcoding, with unique molecular identifiers applied to normalize quantification of the TCRbeta repertoire. The raw public data were reprocessed by TCRdb itself: fastp quality trimming at Q25, MiXCR clonotype calling, in-frame beta chains only. Under each unique CDR3 protein, matching rows form one entry showing the most common genes and DNA. For this sample there are about 370,000 distinct CDR3 sequences; around 21% appear just once. Of the sample, 3% to 4.5% falls within the top ten clones. Sequenced here: PBMCs from the stem cell graft donor, sampled from the stem cell graft. Receptors originate from a human donor who donated a stem cell graft to a child with acute myeloid leukemia.

Only a few counts were recorded for this clonotype. The V call is TRBV12-3 or TRBV12-4, the J call TRBJ2-1; D unclear. V lost 7 bases and J 10 bases, leaving 11 bases between the germline ends. This CDR3 region has 11 residues. The CDR3 DNA is TGTGCCAGCACGGAGACCGCCGAGCAGTTCTTC. It specifies CASTETAEQFF.

This clonotype was counted a few times. This chain connects TRBV20-1 to TRBJ2-6, with unresolved D. This CDR3 has 14 residues. The germline V gene encodes CDR1 DFQATT and CDR2 SNEGSKA (reference sequence). V gave up 4 bases and J gave up 0 bases, with 7 bases separating them. The CDR3 here is CSATDFSGANVLTF. The CDR3 DNA follows: TGCAGTGCTACAGATTTCTCTGGGGCCAACGTCCTGACTTTC.

The chain has TRBV29-1 and TRBJ1-2; no firm D call. Germline values: CDR1 SQVTM, CDR2 ANQGSEA. The CDR3 has 13 amino acids. The V end was cut by 4 bases, the J end by 2 bases, with 11 bases between. CDR3: CSVAATPNYGYTF. CDR3 nucleotide sequence: TGCAGCGTTGCCGCGACTCCCAACTATGGCTACACCTTC.

The chain carries TRBV7-2 and TRBJ2-2, with TRBD2 as a possible D gene (6 bases). The CDR3 sequence is 15 residues long. Germline V gene lookup returns CDR1 SGHTA and CDR2 FQGNSA. Trimming took 3 bases from V and 6 from J, leaving 14 bases between them. This CDR3 reads CASSLGVPGAGELFF. The CDR3, as DNA: TGTGCCAGCAGCTTGGGGGTACCGGGGGCCGGGGAGCTGTTTTTT.

This chain connects TRBV7-6 to TRBJ2-4; D uncertain. V lost 0 bases and J lost 0, with 6 bases in between. The CDR3 consists of 15 residues. Germline values: CDR1 SGHVS, CDR2 FNYEAQ. CDR3 nucleotide sequence: TGTGCCAGCAGCTTAGCCCAGTTAGCCAAAAACATTCAGTACTTC. Residues: CASSLAQLAKNIQYF.

This clonotype was observed many times. J is TRBJ2-3 and V is TRBV12-3 or TRBV12-4; D unclear. This CDR3 comprises 11 residues. V dropped 6 bases and J dropped 6 bases, with 7 bases sitting between them. The CDR3 here is CASSPSDTQYF. The DNA of the CDR3 is TGTGCCAGCAGCCCGTCGGATACGCAGTATTTT.

The rearrangement links TRBV7-2 to TRBJ1-1, with a tentative D call TRBD1 (5 bases). Trimming removed 5 bases at V and 0 bases at J, with 10 bases between. CDR3 size: 14 residues. Germline values: CDR1 SGHTA, CDR2 FQGNSA. The DNA of the CDR3 is TGTGCCAGCAGCCCAGGGCCCCTGAACACTGAAGCTTTCTTT. This translates into CASSPGPLNTEAFF. Full variable domain (outside the CDR3, taken from reference TRBV7-2 and TRBJ1-1): GAGVSQSPSNKVTEKGKDVELRCDPISGHTALYWYRQSLGQGLEFLIYFQGNSAPDKSGLPSDRFSAERTGGSVSTLTIQRTQQEDSAVYLCASSPGPLNTEAFFGQGTRLTVV.

This clonotype was seen ten or more times. V is TRBV15 and J is TRBJ2-1; TRBD2 matches 10 bases. The ends lost 0 bases at V and 6 bases at J; junction bases unmatched: 2. Germline lookup yields CDR1 LNHNV and CDR2 YYDKDF (reference sequence). The CDR3 has 15 amino acids. The CDR3 nucleotides read TGTGCCACCAGCAGAGATGGGACTAGCGCCAATGAGCAGTTCTTC. Translation gives CATSRDGTSANEQFF.

A few counts support this clonotype. This chain joins TRBV28 and TRBJ2-1, with a possible D match to TRBD2 (5 bases). The CDR3 is made up of 14 amino acids. Germline V lookup: CDR1 MDHEN, CDR2 SYDVKM. V lost 3 bases, J lost 4 bases, and 10 bases lay in between. This chain's CDR3 is CASSFPGLYNEQFF. The CDR3 DNA follows: TGTGCCAGCAGTTTCCCGGGGTTATACAATGAGCAGTTCTTC.

The rearrangement links TRBV7-8 to TRBJ2-1; TRBD2 matches 12 bases. Germline V gives CDR1 SGHVS, CDR2 FQNEAQ. J lost 7 bases, V lost 2 bases, and 15 bases had no gene match. The CDR3 consists of 19 residues. The CDR3 region is CASSLLAGGPSRAGNEQFF. CDR3 DNA: TGTGCCAGCAGCTTACTAGCGGGAGGGCCCTCAAGGGCTGGGAATGAGCAGTTCTTC.

This clonotype was counted only a few times. The junction departs from germline at one end; a sequencing error may be responsible. This chain uses TRBV7-9 with TRBJ2-2, with 7 bases lining up with TRBD1. CDR1 is SEHNR and CDR2 is FQNEAQ in the germline V gene (reference sequence). The CDR3 length is 15 residues. The CDR3 loop reads CASSFLQGNNGELFF. CDR3 bases: TGTGCCAGCAGCTTCTTACAGGGGAACAACGGGGAGCTGTTTTTT.

The gene calls are TRBV7-2 and TRBJ2-3; tentative D call: TRBD1 (5 bases). Trimming shortened V by 1 base and J by 2 bases, and 7 bases separated the two germline ends. This CDR3 is 14 amino acids long. Germline CDR1 SGHTA, CDR2 FQGNSA. The CDR3 DNA is TGTGCCAGCAGCTTAGAGGGGTTCACAGATACGCAGTATTTT. It codes for CASSLEGFTDTQYF.

This clonotype has more than one count but fewer than ten. The V gene is TRBV7-3, the J gene TRBJ2-2; 10 bases agree with TRBD2. The CDR3 consists of 16 residues. Germline assignment: CDR1 SGHTA and CDR2 FQGTGA. V shed 2 bases and J 6 bases; nucleotides not matched to a gene: 6. The DNA of the CDR3 is TGTGCCAGCAGCTTAGGGCTAGCGGGAGCGTCCGGGGAGCTGTTTTTT. This codes for CASSLGLAGASGELFF.

The CDR3 is CASSLELAGVGEQFF. CDR3 DNA sequence: TGTGCCAGCAGCTTAGAACTAGCGGGAGTTGGGGAGCAGTTCTTC. This rearrangement joins TRBV11-2 to TRBJ2-1; 11 bases map to TRBD2. The CDR3 runs 15 residues. V lost 0 bases to trimming and J lost 10 bases; unmatched junction nucleotides: 5. Germline-derived CDR1 and CDR2 are SGHAT and FQNNGV.

Many counts were recorded for this clonotype. V gene TRBV12-3 or TRBV12-4 combines with J gene TRBJ2-5; 8 bases line up with TRBD1. V lost 5 bases to trimming and J lost 2 bases; unmatched junction nucleotides: 4. CDR3 length: 14 amino acids. DNA of the CDR3: TGTGCCAGCAGTCCGCGGACAGGGCAAGAGACCCAGTACTTC. Residues: CASSPRTGQETQYF.

This chain joins TRBV3-1 and TRBJ2-5; TRBD2 aligns across 9 bases. This CDR3 is 16 amino acids long. Germline V gene data show CDR1 as LGHDT and CDR2 as YNNKEL (reference sequence). V shed 4 bases and J 3 bases; nucleotides not matched to a gene: 9. Here the CDR3 DNA reads TGTGCCAGCAGCCCGGGGTCTAGCGGGACCGAAGAGACCCAGTACTTC. Translated: CASSPGSSGTEETQYF.

This clonotype was observed once. The chain combines TRBV11-2 with TRBJ2-3, with 9 bases aligning to TRBD2. The CDR3 extends over 16 amino acids. The V and J ends lost 2 bases and 4 bases, in that order; junction bases with no gene match: 7. Germline CDR1 reads SGHAT; CDR2 reads FQNNGV. CDR3 sequence (DNA): TGTGCCAGCAGCTTATGGAGCGGGAGGTCCGCAGATACGCAGTATTTT. It encodes CASSLWSGRSADTQYF.

The chain recombines TRBV4-3 with TRBJ1-4; 7 bases fit TRBD1. CDR1 and CDR2 from the germline V gene are LGHNA and YSLEER. There are 16 residues in the CDR3. Germline trimming cut 3 bases from V and 4 bases from J; bases unmatched to any gene: 8. The CDR3 DNA reads TGCGCCAGCAGCCAGGATACAGGGGAGTTTAATGAAAAACTGTTTTTT. It codes for CASSQDTGEFNEKLFF.

This clonotype was found a few times. The chain recombines TRBV9 with TRBJ2-5; 12 bases are a match to TRBD2. Trimming took 4 bases from V and 5 from J; bases not matched to a gene: 6. Germline assignment: CDR1 SGDLS and CDR2 YYNGEE. This CDR3 has 15 residues. CDR3 sequence: CASSKRLAGVETQYF. CDR3 coding DNA: TGTGCCAGCAGCAAACGACTAGCGGGAGTGGAGACCCAGTACTTC.

The table lists this clonotype with a few counts. V and J are TRBV27 and TRBJ2-7, with D perhaps TRBD1 (5 bases). This CDR3 comprises 14 residues. Trimming pared 2 bases from V and 3 bases from J, leaving 11 bases between. Germline CDR1 is MNHEY and CDR2 is SMNVEV (reference sequence). CDR3 protein: CASSLQGSIYEQYF. As DNA, the CDR3 is TGTGCCAGCAGTTTACAGGGCTCGATCTACGAGCAGTACTTC.

This clonotype has at least ten counts. The genes are TRBV4-3 and TRBJ2-1, with D maybe TRBD2 (6 bases). This CDR3 region has 16 residues. Germline V CDR1 and CDR2: LGHNA, YSLEER. V lost 5 bases, J lost 10 bases, and 24 bases lay in between. CDR3 in amino acids: CASSEHTDGGIGEQFF. The CDR3 nucleotides read TGCGCCAGCAGCGAACATACGGACGGAGGGATAGGGGAGCAGTTCTTC.

This clonotype was seen only a few times. This chain links TRBV5-1 with TRBJ2-7; D is undetermined. CDR1 SGHRS and CDR2 YFSETQ come from the germline V gene. V lost 2 bases and J 6 bases, leaving 21 bases between the germline ends. The CDR3 length is 16 residues. CDR3 DNA: TGCGCCAGCAGCTTTAATTCACCGACCGGAGCACGCGAGCAGTACTTC. It is translated as CASSFNSPTGAREQYF.

The rearrangement joins TRBV5-1 to TRBJ2-3; D unclear. This CDR3 has 15 residues. Trimming took off 0 bases at V and 2 bases at J, with 10 bases between the two ends. Germline V gene sequence: CDR1 SGHRS, CDR2 YFSETQ. The CDR3, as DNA: TGCGCCAGCAGCTTGGGCGTAGCATACACAGATACGCAGTATTTT. Translating it yields CASSLGVAYTDTQYF. Using reference TRBV5-1 and TRBJ2-3 for the parts outside the CDR3, the full variable domain is KAGVTQTPRYLIKTRGQQVTLSCSPISGHRSVSWYQQTPGQGLQFLFEYFSETQRNKGNFPGRFSGRQFSNSRSEMNVSTLELGDSALYLCASSLGVAYTDTQYFGPGTRLTVL.

This clonotype was counted a few times. The chain recombines TRBV12-3 or TRBV12-4 with TRBJ2-7; TRBD1 matches at 7 bases. The junction had 15 bases not matched to a gene; V was cut back by 3 bases and J by 1 base. The CDR3 extends over 18 amino acids. CDR3 coding DNA: TGTGCCAGCAGTTTCCGAACCGGACAGGTCTCTATTTCCTACGAGCAGTACTTC. This codes for CASSFRTGQVSISYEQYF.

About this clonotype itself: The germline gene is not matched at one end of the junction; a read error may be the cause. The gene calls are TRBV20-1 and TRBJ2-2; possible D gene TRBD2, 7 bases. Germline V gene data show CDR1 as DFQATT and CDR2 as SNEGSKA (reference sequence). This CDR3 has 17 residues. Written as DNA, the CDR3 is TGCTGTGCTAGAACTCACGGGGGGCTAGCGAGCACCGGGGAGCTGTTTTTT. Translated, it gives CCARTHGGLASTGELFF.

The genes are TRBV11-2 and TRBJ2-1, with D perhaps matching TRBD1 or TRBD2 (5 bases each). With 1 base removed from V and 8 bases from J, the gap between germline ends came to 12 bases. This CDR3 has 14 residues. CDR1 and CDR2 from the germline V gene are SGHAT and FQNNGV. The CDR3 protein is CASSLVQGVHEQFF. CDR3 coding DNA: TGTGCCAGCAGCTTAGTTCAGGGAGTGCATGAGCAGTTCTTC.

The rearrangement links TRBV9 to TRBJ2-3; D gene unclear. Looked up from germline, CDR1 is SGDLS and CDR2 is YYNGEE. V was clipped by 0 bases and J by 5 bases, with 13 bases between them. This CDR3 is 15 amino acids long. The DNA of the CDR3 is TGTGCCAGCAGCGTAGAACAGATCCGCGGAGATACGCAGTATTTT. This encodes CASSVEQIRGDTQYF.